This T cell receptor beta chain was documented in a study of kidney transplant recipient with SARS-CoV-2 infection. In the case of this clonotype: Just one base apart from a much larger clone, this may be a read error.

TCRdb re-derived calls from the reads in MiXCR, one entry per CDR3 protein. The table records under 250,000 distinct CDR3 sequences, about 28% of them present only once. The germline CDR1 and CDR2 sequences are GTSNPN and SVGIG (reference sequence). This CDR3 region has 16 residues. The germline V and J ends were trimmed by 3 bases and 11 bases, with 28 bases remaining between them. This sample comprised a blood sample, obtained at baseline and on day 111 from a kidney transplant recipient. This clonotype originated in a male patient in his thirties who had COVID-19 and was a kidney transplant recipient. Some T cells may be transferred from the graft donor. This chain uses TRBV30 with TRBJ2-5; D may correspond to TRBD1 or TRBD2 (6 bases each). The CDR3 reads CAWSGTGGRGVEEQYF. CDR3 nucleotide sequence: TGTGCCTGGAGCGGGACTGGCGGAAGGGGGGTGGAGGAGCAGTACTTC.